These 20 T cell receptor beta chains were sequenced from one sample in a study of shared clonotypes between healthy human individuals. Measured with immunoSEQ multiplex PCR; TCRdb has only the in-frame clones, and not every one. The sample has around 980,000 clones; about four fifths are singletons. Material for sequencing was memory CD4+ T cells from PBMCs. Subset given: CD45RA-negative fraction. The origin of the receptors is a man aged 18 to 35 in good health. Some clones in this sample may be carry-over from other donors' samples.

The chain is built from TRBV9 and TRBJ2-2; D remains ambiguous. Trimming pared 5 bases from V and 3 bases from J, leaving 11 bases between. This CDR3 comprises 14 residues. CDR1 SGDLS and CDR2 YYNGEE come from the germline V gene. The CDR3 nucleotides read TGTGCCAGCAGAATCGAACAGCACACCGGGGAGCTGTTTTTT. Amino acids: CASRIEQHTGELFF.

The chain employs TRBV2 and TRBJ1-2; no definite D call. Germline CDR1 SNHLY, CDR2 FYNNEI. The CDR3 runs 12 residues. Trimming pared 4 bases from V and 5 bases from J, leaving 8 bases between. The CDR3: CASSVAGYGYTF. The CDR3 nucleotides are TGTGCCAGCAGTGTAGCGGGTTATGGCTACACCTTC. The variable domain in full, completed from reference TRBV2 and TRBJ1-2, reads EPEVTQTPSHQVTQMGQEVILRCVPISNHLYFYWYRQILGQKVEFLVSFYNNEISEKSEIFDDQFSVERPDGSNFTLKIRSTKLEDSAMYFCASSVAGYGYTFGSGTRLTVV.

In this sample, this clone turned up once. The chain links TRBV7-3 to TRBJ2-6, with TRBD1 as a possible D gene (6 bases). Trimming took 5 bases from V and 0 from J, leaving 11 bases between them. Germline loops: CDR1 SGHTA, CDR2 FQGTGA. This CDR3 is built from 16 residues. CDR3 sequence: CASSPQGLSGANVLTF. The CDR3 DNA reads as TGTGCCAGCAGCCCCCAGGGGCTCTCTGGGGCCAACGTCCTGACTTTC. Looking up the rest from reference TRBV7-3 and TRBJ2-6 gives the full variable domain: GAGVSQTPSNKVTEKGKYVELRCDPISGHTALYWYRQSLGQGPEFLIYFQGTGAADDSGLPNDRFFAVRPEGSVSTLKIQRTERGDSAVYLCASSPQGLSGANVLTFGAGSRLTVL.

The V call is TRBV5-5, the J call TRBJ2-2; the D gene is possibly TRBD2 (5 bases). From germline, CDR1 is SGHKS and CDR2 YYEKEE (reference sequence). V lost 7 bases to trimming and J lost 4 bases, with 20 bases between them. The length of the CDR3 is 16 residues. CDR3 sequence: CASQTGGGPGTGELFF. CDR3 nucleotides: TGTGCCAGCCAAACCGGTGGAGGACCGGGCACCGGGGAGCTGTTTTTT.

The count of this clone is one. The chain joins TRBV7-9 to TRBJ2-3; maybe TRBD2 (5 bases). CDR3 length equals 14 residues. V was shortened by 4 bases and J by 6 bases, with 14 bases between the two germline ends. Germline CDR1 reads SEHNR; CDR2 reads FQNEAQ (reference sequence). DNA for the CDR3: TGTGCCAGCAGCTCTCGGACTGGAATTGATACGCAGTATTTT. Translating gives CASSSRTGIDTQYF.

The chain employs TRBV11-3 and TRBJ1-1; 12 bases match TRBD1. The V and J ends lost 1 base and 4 bases, in that order; junction bases with no gene match: 7. Germline values: CDR1 SGHNT, CDR2 YENEEA. The CDR3 consists of 17 residues. The CDR3 bases are TGTGCCAGCAGCTTAGTGAAGGGACAGGGGGCGCGCACTGAAGCTTTCTTT. Protein product: CASSLVKGQGARTEAFF.

This clone has just one count. The rearrangement uses TRBV7-3 and TRBJ2-2; D might be TRBD1 (7 bases). V lost 5 bases to trimming and J lost 6 bases, with 16 bases between them. Germline CDR1 is SGHTA and CDR2 is FQGTGA. The CDR3 length is 15 residues. CDR3 in amino acids: CASSPARGVPGELFF. In DNA, the CDR3 is TGTGCCAGCAGCCCCGCCAGGGGGGTCCCCGGGGAGCTGTTTTTT.

Of note for this clone: The same CDR3 is also encoded by other DNA sequences in this sample. V gene TRBV18 combines with J gene TRBJ1-1; D is unresolved. The germline CDR1 and CDR2 sequences are KGHSH and LQKENI. V lost 3 bases to trimming and J lost 6 bases, with 8 bases between them. The CDR3 contains 12 residues. This chain's CDR3 is CASSPAGAEAFF. CDR3 sequence (DNA): TGTGCCAGCTCACCCGCCGGTGCTGAAGCTTTCTTT.

V gene TRBV30 combines with J gene TRBJ2-5; TRBD2 is a possible D gene (6 bases). V was trimmed by 6 bases and J by 5 bases, leaving 19 bases between them. Germline V gene data show CDR1 as GTSNPN and CDR2 as SVGIG (reference sequence). CDR3 size: 14 residues. The CDR3 here is CACRAGPRGETQYF. As DNA, the CDR3 is TGTGCCTGTCGGGCGGGCCCACGGGGGGAGACCCAGTACTTC.

The chain carries TRBV29-1 and TRBJ2-3; possibly TRBD2 for D (5 bases). The CDR3 has 14 residues. Per the germline V gene, CDR1 is SQVTM and CDR2 is ANQGSEA. The V and J ends lost 3 bases and 1 base respectively, with 11 bases between them. CDR3 loop: CSVEGVIRTDTQYF. The DNA of the CDR3 is TGCAGCGTTGAGGGAGTGATCCGCACAGATACGCAGTATTTT.

The chain uses TRBV18 and TRBJ1-5, with 7 nucleotides matching TRBD1. Per the germline V gene, CDR1 is KGHSH and CDR2 is LQKENI. V shed 6 bases, J shed 5 bases, and the junction held 7 bases outside the gene matches. This CDR3 has 14 residues. The CDR3 loop reads CASSQQGSDQPQHF. The CDR3, as DNA: TGTGCCAGCTCCCAACAGGGGAGCGATCAGCCCCAGCATTTT. Full variable domain (rest looked up from reference TRBV18 and TRBJ1-5): NAGVMQNPRHLVRRRGQEARLRCSPMKGHSHVYWYRQLPEEGLKFMVYLQKENIIDESGMPKERFSAEFPKEGPSILRIQQVVRGDSAAYFCASSQQGSDQPQHFGDGTRLSIL.

The chain has TRBV21-1 and TRBJ2-1. TRBV21-1 is a listed pseudogene. The CDR3 runs 17 residues. This chain's CDR3 is CASSKVQRGRSYNEQFF. As DNA, the CDR3 is TGTGCCAGCAGCAAAGTTCAGAGGGGTCGTTCCTACAATGAGCAGTTCTTC.

This chain joins TRBV2 and TRBJ2-5, with D perhaps matching TRBD1 or TRBD2 (5 bases each). The end of the DNA fits TRBJ2-7 better, so the J call may be wrong. CDR3 length: 13 residues. Germline CDR1 and CDR2: SNHLY and FYNNEI. The CDR3 coding sequence is TGTGCCAGCAGCTCAGGGAGCTCCTACGAGCAGTACTTC. Translating gives CASSSGSSYEQYF.

With regard to this clone: Different DNA sequences within this sample yield the same CDR3. V and J are TRBV6-1 and TRBJ1-1; D is perhaps TRBD1 (5 bases). V lost 6 bases and J lost 0, with 11 bases in between. CDR1 MNHNS and CDR2 SASEGT come from the germline V gene. The CDR3 contains 14 residues. This CDR3 reads CASRPTEMNTEAFF. The CDR3, as DNA: TGTGCCAGCAGACCGACAGAGATGAACACTGAAGCTTTCTTT.

The count of this clone is one. V and J are TRBV5-5 and TRBJ2-1; 10 nucleotides line up with TRBD2. This CDR3 spans 15 amino acids. The V segment lost 3 bases and the J segment 4 bases; nucleotides outside the gene matches: 4. Germline assignment: CDR1 SGHKS and CDR2 YYEKEE (reference sequence). CDR3 nucleotide sequence: TGTGCCAGCAGCTCCAGCGGGAGGGGGTACAATGAGCAGTTCTTC. It encodes CASSSSGRGYNEQFF.

Concerning this clone itself: A much larger clone sits a single nucleotide away, making a read error possible. The chain employs TRBV5-1 and TRBJ1-1, with TRBD1 identical over 7 bases. V was clipped by 4 bases and J by 0 bases; unmatched bases: 3. Germline assignment: CDR1 SGHRS and CDR2 YFSETQ. This CDR3 region has 14 residues. The CDR3 spells CASSMDRMNTEAFF. The DNA for the CDR3 is TGCGCCAGCAGCATGGACAGGATGAACACTGAAGCTTTCTTT.

The gene calls are TRBV19 and TRBJ2-7, with a tentative D call TRBD1 (5 bases). Germline V gives CDR1 LNHDA, CDR2 SQIVND (reference sequence). Trimming pared 5 bases from V and 0 bases from J, leaving 11 bases between. This CDR3 is 14 amino acids long. CDR3 loop: CASSFDRASYEQYF. DNA of the CDR3: TGTGCCAGTAGTTTTGACAGAGCCTCCTACGAGCAGTACTTC. The full variable domain, completed using reference TRBV19 and TRBJ2-7, is DGGITQSPKYLFRKEGQNVTLSCEQNLNHDAMYWYRQDPGQGLRLIYYSQIVNDFQKGDIAEGYSVSREKKESFPLTVTSAQKNPTAFYLCASSFDRASYEQYFGPGTRLTVT.

The rearrangement uses TRBV10-3 and TRBJ2-4, with 9 bases aligning to TRBD1. The CDR3 totals 16 residues. Looked up from germline, CDR1 is ENHRY and CDR2 is SYGVKD. V shed 2 bases, J shed 5 bases, and the junction held 7 bases outside the gene matches. The CDR3 coding sequence is TGTGCCATCAGTGAGGGGACAGGGACTAATGAAAACATTCAGTACTTC. Translation: CAISEGTGTNENIQYF.

The chain's CDR3 is CASSLEGGTDTQYF. The CDR3 DNA reads as TGTGCCAGCAGCTTAGAGGGGGGCACAGATACGCAGTATTTT. This sequence joins TRBV7-9 and TRBJ2-3, with D possibly being TRBD1 (6 bases). Germline assignment: CDR1 SEHNR and CDR2 FQNEAQ (reference sequence). The ends were cut back, 1 base at V and 1 base at J, with 6 bases in the middle. This CDR3 contains 14 residues.

The V call is TRBV29-1, the J call TRBJ2-7, with D possibly TRBD2 on 5 matching bases. Trimming took off 7 bases at V and 0 bases at J, with 13 bases between the two ends. The germline gives CDR1 SQVTM, CDR2 ANQGSEA. This CDR3 contains 13 residues. CDR3 in amino acids: CSGTGRNSYEQYF. CDR3 DNA: TGCAGCGGGACTGGACGGAACTCCTACGAGCAGTACTTC.